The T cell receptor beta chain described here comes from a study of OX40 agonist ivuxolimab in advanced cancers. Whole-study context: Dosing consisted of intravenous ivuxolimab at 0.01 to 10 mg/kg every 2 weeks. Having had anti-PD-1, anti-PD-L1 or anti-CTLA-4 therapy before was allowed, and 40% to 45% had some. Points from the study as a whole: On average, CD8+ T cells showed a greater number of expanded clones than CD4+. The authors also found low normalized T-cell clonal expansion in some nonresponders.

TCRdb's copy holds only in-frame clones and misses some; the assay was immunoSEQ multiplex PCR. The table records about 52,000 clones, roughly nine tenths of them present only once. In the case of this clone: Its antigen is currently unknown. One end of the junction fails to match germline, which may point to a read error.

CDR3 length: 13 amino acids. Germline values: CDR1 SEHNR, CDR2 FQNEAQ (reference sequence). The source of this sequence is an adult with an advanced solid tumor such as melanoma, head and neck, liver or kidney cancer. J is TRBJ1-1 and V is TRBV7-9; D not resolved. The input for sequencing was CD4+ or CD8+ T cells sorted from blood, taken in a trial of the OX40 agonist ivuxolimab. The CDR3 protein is CASSLSKNAEAFF. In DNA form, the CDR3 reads TGTGCCAGCAGCTTAAGTAAGAACGCTGAAGCTTTCTTT.